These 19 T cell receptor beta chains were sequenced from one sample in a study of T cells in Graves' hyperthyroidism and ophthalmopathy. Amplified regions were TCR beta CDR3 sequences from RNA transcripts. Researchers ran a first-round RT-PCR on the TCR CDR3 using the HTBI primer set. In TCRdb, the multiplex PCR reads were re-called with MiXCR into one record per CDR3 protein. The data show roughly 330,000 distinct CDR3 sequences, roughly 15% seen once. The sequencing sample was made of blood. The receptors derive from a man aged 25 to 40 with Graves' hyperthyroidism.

The CDR3 nucleotides are TGCAGTGCCTCGGACGGGGGTGAAGCTTTCTTT. This translates into CSASDGGEAFF. The J gene is TRBJ1-1, the V gene TRBV20-1; tentatively, D is TRBD1 (5 bases). V was shortened by 6 bases and J by 7 bases, with 12 bases between the two germline ends. CDR1 and CDR2 (germline): DFQATT, SNEGSKA (reference sequence). This CDR3 region has 11 residues.

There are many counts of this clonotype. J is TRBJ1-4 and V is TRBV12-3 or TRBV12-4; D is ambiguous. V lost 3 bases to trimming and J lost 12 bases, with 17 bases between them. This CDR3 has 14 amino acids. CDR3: CASSFPGRGDQLFF. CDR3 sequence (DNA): TGTGCCAGCAGTTTTCCTGGGCGGGGAGATCAACTGTTTTTT.

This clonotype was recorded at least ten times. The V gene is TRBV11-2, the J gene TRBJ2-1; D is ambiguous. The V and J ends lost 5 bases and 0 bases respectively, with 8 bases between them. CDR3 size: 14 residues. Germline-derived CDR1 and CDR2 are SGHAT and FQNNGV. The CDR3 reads CASSSRSSYNEQFF. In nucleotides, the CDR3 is TGTGCCAGCAGCAGTAGGAGCTCCTACAATGAGCAGTTCTTC.

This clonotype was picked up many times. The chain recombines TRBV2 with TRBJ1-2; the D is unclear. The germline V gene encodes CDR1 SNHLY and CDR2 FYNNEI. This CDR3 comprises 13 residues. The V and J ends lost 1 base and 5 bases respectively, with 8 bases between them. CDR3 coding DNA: TGTGCCAGCAGTGAAGGGCAGGATTATGGCTACACCTTC. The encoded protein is CASSEGQDYGYTF. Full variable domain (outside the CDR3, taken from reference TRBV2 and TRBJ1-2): EPEVTQTPSHQVTQMGQEVILRCVPISNHLYFYWYRQILGQKVEFLVSFYNNEISEKSEIFDDQFSVERPDGSNFTLKIRSTKLEDSAMYFCASSEGQDYGYTFGSGTRLTVV.

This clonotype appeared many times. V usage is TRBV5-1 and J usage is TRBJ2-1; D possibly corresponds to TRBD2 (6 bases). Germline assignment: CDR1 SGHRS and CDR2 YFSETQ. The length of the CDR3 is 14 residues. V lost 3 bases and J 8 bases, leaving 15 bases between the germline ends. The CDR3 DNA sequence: TGCGCCAGCAGCTGGGCTAGCGTAAGGGATGAGCAGTTCTTC. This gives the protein CASSWASVRDEQFF.

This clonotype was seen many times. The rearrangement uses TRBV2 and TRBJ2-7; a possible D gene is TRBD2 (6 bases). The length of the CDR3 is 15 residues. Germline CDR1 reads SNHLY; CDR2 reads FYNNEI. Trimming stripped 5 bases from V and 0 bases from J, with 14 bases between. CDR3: CASSPEAGSSYEQYF. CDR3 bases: TGTGCCAGCAGTCCCGAGGCGGGGAGCTCCTACGAGCAGTACTTC.

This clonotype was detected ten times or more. CDR3 sequence (DNA): TGTGCCAGCAGTATACAACCGGGACCCCTCGGGACCCAGTACTTC. Residues: CASSIQPGPLGTQYF. V gene TRBV7-8 combines with J gene TRBJ2-5; D possibly matches TRBD1 or TRBD2 (5 bases each). CDR1 and CDR2 (germline): SGHVS, FQNEAQ. Trimming cost V 6 bases and J 7 bases, with 21 bases left between them. The CDR3 runs 15 residues.

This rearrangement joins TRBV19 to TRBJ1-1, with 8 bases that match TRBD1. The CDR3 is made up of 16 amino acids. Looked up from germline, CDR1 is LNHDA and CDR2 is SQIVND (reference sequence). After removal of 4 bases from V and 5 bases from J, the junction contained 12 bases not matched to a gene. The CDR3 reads CASSTGTGRGATEAFF. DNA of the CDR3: TGTGCCAGTAGTACCGGGACAGGCCGGGGGGCGACTGAAGCTTTCTTT.

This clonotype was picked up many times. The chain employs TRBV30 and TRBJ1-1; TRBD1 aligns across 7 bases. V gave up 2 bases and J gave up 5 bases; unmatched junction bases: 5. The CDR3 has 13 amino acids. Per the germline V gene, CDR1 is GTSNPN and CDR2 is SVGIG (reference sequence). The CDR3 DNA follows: TGTGCCTGGAGTATCACAGGGGATACTGAAGCTTTCTTT. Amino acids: CAWSITGDTEAFF.

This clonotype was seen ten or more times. DNA for the CDR3: TGTGCCAGCGCGGGGACTAGCGGTTACAATGAGCAGTTCTTC. It specifies CASAGTSGYNEQFF. The chain employs TRBV28 and TRBJ2-1; 11 positions agree with TRBD2. Unmatched junction bases numbered 4, after V lost 8 bases and J lost 4 bases. CDR3 length: 14 amino acids. Germline CDR1 and CDR2: MDHEN and SYDVKM.

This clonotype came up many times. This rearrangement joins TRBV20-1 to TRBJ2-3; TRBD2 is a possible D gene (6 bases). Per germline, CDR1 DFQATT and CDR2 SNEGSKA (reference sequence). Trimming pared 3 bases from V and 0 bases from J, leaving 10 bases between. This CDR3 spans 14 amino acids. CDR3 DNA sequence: TGCAGTGCTAGGGGGGGACCTAGCACAGATACGCAGTATTTT. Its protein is CSARGGPSTDTQYF.

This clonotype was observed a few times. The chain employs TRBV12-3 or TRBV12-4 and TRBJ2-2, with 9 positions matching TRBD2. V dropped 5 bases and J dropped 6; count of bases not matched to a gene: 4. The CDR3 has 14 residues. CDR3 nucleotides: TGTGCCAGCAGTACGGGACTAGCTCCCGGGGAGCTGTTTTTT. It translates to CASSTGLAPGELFF.

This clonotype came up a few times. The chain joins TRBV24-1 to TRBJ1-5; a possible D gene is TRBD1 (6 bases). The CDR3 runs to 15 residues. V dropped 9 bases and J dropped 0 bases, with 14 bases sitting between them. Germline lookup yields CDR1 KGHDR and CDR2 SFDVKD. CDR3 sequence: CATWEGGHSNQPQHF. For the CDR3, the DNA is TGTGCCACCTGGGAAGGGGGACATAGCAATCAGCCCCAGCATTTT.

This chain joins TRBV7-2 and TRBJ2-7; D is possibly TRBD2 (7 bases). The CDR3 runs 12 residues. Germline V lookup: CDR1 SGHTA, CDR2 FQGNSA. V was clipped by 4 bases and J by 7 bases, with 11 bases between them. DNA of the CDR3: TGTGCCAGCAGCTGGGGGGGCCCGGAGCAGTACTTC. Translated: CASSWGGPEQYF.

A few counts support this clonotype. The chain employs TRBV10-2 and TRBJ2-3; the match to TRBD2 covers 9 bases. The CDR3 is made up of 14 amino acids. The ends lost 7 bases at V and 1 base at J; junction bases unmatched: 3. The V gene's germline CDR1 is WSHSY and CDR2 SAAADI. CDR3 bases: TGCGCCAGCACCCCTAGCGGGGGCACAGATACGCAGTATTTT. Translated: CASTPSGGTDTQYF.

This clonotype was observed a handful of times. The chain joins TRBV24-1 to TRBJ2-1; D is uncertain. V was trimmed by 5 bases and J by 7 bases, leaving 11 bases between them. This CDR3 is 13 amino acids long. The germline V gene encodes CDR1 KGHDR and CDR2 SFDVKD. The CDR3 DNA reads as TGTGCCACCAGTGGTACTACTCGGAATGAGCAGTTCTTC. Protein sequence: CATSGTTRNEQFF.

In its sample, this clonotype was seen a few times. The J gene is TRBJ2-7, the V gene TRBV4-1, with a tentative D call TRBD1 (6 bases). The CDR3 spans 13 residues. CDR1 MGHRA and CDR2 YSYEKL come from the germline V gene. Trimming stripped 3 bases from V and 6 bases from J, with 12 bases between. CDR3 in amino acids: CASSHNTGSEQYF. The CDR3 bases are TGCGCCAGCAGCCACAACACAGGGAGCGAGCAGTACTTC.

CDR3 amino acids: CASSEFVWDRQPQHF. For the CDR3, the DNA is TGTGCCAGCAGTGAATTCGTATGGGACCGGCAGCCCCAGCATTTT. The V call is TRBV25-1, the J call TRBJ1-5; D is perhaps TRBD1 (5 bases). The CDR3 runs 15 residues. The V gene's germline CDR1 is MGHDK and CDR2 SYGVNS. Trimming took off 1 base at V and 7 bases at J, with 14 bases between the two ends.

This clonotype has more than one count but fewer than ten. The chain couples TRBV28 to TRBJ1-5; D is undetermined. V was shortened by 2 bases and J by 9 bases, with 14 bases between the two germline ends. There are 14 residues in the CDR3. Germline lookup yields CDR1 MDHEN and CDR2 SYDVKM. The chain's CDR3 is CASSLGWVRRPQHF. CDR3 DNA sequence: TGTGCCAGCAGTTTAGGGTGGGTGCGTCGGCCCCAGCATTTT. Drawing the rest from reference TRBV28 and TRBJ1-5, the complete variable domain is DVKVTQSSRYLVKRTGEKVFLECVQDMDHENMFWYRQDPGLGLRLIYFSYDVKMKEKGDIPEGYSVSREKKERFSLILESASTNQTSMYLCASSLGWVRRPQHFGDGTRLSIL.